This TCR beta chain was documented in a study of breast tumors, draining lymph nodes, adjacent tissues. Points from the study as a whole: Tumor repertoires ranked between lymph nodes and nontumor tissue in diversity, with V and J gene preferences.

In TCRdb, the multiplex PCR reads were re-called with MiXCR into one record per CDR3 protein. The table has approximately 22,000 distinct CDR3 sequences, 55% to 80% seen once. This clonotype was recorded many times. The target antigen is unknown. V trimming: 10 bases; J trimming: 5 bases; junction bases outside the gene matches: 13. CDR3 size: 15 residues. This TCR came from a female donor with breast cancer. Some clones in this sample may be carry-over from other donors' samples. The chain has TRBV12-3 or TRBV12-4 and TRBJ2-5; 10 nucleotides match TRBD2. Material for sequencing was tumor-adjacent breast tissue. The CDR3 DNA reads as TGTGCCACCGCACTTAGCGGGAGGAACGCCGAGACCCAGTACTTC. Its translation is CATALSGRNAETQYF.